This T cell receptor beta chain originates from a study of vaccination effects on CD4 cells after COVID-19. TCRdb keeps only in-frame clones here, not all; method: immunoSEQ multiplex PCR. The sample carries around 71,000 clones, approximately 70% recorded once. Antigen-specific CD4+ T cells expanded by the ViraFEST assay with viral peptide pools were then sequenced. Scientists isolated CD4+ T cells after an approximately ten-day culture period ended. Vaccine recipients, nucleocapsid antibody negative, had no prior SARS-CoV-2 infection. Germline CDR1 reads SGHNT; CDR2 reads YYREEE (reference sequence). V lost 4 bases, J lost 0 bases, and 12 bases lay in between. The length of the CDR3 is 15 residues. Turning to this clone: Its specificity is unknown.

This chain uses TRBV5-4 with TRBJ2-3, with D possibly TRBD2 on 6 matching bases. The receptor was derived from a human donor who received a COVID-19 vaccine. The source material was CD4+ T cells from PBMCs cultured with HCoV-OC43 spike peptides, sampled before COVID-19 vaccination. Regarding subset: HCoV-OC43 spike overlapping peptide pool stimulation. CDR3 in DNA: TGTGCCAGCAGCCTTGCGGGGCCGAGCACAGATACGCAGTATTTT. Translation gives CASSLAGPSTDTQYF.